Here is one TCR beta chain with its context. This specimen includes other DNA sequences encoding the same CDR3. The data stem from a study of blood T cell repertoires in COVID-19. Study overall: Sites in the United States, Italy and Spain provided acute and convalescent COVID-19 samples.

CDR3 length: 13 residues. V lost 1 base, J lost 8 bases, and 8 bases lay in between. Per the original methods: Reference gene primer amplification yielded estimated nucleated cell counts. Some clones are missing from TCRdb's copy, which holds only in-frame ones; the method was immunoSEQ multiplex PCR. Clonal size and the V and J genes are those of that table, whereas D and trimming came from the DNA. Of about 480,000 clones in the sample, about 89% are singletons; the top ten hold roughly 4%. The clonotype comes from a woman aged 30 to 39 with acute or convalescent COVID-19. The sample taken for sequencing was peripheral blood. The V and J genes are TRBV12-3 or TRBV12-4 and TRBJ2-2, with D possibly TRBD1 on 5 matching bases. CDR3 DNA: TGTGCCAGCAGTTTAGGGGGCGGTGGGGAGCTGTTTTTT. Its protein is CASSLGGGGELFF.